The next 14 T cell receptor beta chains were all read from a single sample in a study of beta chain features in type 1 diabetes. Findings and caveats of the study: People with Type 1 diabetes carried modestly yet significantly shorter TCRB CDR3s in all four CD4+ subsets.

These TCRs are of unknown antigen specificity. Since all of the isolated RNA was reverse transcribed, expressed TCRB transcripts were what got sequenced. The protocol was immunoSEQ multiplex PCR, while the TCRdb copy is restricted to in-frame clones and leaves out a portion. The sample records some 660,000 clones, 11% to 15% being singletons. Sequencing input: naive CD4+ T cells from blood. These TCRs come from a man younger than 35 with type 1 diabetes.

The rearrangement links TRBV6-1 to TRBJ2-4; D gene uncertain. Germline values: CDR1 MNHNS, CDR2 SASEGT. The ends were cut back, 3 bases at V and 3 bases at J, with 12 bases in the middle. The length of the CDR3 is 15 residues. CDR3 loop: CASSELHRDKNIQYF. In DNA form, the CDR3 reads TGTGCCAGCAGTGAGCTACATAGGGACAAAAACATTCAGTACTTC.

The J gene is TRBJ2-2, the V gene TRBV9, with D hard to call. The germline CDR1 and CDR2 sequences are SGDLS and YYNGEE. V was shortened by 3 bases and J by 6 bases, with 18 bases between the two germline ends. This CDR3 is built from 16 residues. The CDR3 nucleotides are TGTGCCAGCAGCGACCCAAGAAGTGGCCCCCCCGGGGAGCTGTTTTTT. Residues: CASSDPRSGPPGELFF.

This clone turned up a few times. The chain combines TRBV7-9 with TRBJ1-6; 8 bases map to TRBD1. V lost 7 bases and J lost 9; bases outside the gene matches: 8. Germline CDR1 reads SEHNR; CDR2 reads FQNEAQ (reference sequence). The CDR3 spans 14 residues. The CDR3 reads CASTDRDRISPLHF. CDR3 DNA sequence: TGTGCCAGCACCGACCGGGACAGGATTTCACCCCTCCACTTT.

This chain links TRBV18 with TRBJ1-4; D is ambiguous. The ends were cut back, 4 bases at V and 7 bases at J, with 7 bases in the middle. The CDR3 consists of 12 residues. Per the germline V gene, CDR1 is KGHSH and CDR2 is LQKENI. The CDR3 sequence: CASSLLGEKLFF. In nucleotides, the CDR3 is TGTGCCAGCTCACTTCTCGGTGAAAAACTGTTTTTT. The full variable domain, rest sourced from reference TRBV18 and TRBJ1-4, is NAGVMQNPRHLVRRRGQEARLRCSPMKGHSHVYWYRQLPEEGLKFMVYLQKENIIDESGMPKERFSAEFPKEGPSILRIQQVVRGDSAAYFCASSLLGEKLFFGSGTQLSVL.

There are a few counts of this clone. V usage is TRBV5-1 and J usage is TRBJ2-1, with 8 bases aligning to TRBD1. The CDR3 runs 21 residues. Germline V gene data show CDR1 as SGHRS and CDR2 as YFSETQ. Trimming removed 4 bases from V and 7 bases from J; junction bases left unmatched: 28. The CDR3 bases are TGCGCCAGCAGCCCCTCCGGAGTTACAACTGCCGGGACAGGAAAGGGGAATGAGCAGTTCTTC. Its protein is CASSPSGVTTAGTGKGNEQFF.

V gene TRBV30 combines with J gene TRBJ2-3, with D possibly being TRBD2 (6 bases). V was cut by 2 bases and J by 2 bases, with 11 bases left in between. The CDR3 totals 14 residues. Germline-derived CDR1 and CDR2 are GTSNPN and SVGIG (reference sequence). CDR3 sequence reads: CAWSREPHTDTQYF. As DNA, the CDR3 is TGTGCCTGGAGTCGGGAGCCTCACACAGATACGCAGTATTTT.

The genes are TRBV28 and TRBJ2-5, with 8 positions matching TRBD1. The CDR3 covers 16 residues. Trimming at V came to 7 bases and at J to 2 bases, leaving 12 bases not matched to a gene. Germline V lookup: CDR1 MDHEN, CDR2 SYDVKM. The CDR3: CASTLRTGRRQETQYF. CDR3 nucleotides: TGTGCCAGCACCCTGCGGACAGGGCGCAGGCAAGAGACCCAGTACTTC.

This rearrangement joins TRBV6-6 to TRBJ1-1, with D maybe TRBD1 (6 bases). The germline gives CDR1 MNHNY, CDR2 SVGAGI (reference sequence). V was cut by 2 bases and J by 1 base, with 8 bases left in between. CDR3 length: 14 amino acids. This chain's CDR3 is CASSYDRTNTEAFF. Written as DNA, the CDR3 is TGTGCCAGCAGTTACGACAGGACGAACACTGAAGCTTTCTTT.

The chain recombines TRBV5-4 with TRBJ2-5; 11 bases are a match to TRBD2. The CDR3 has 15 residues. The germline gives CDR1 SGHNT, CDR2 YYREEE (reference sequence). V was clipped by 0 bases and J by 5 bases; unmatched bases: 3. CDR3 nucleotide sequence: TGTGCCAGCAGCTTGGAACTAGCGGGGGACGAGACCCAGTACTTC. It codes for CASSLELAGDETQYF.

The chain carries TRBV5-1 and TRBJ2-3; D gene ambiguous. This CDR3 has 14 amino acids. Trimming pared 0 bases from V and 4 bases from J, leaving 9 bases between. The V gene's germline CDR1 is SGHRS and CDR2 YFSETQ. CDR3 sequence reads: CASSLGSGADTQYF. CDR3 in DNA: TGCGCCAGCAGCTTGGGGTCTGGGGCAGATACGCAGTATTTT.

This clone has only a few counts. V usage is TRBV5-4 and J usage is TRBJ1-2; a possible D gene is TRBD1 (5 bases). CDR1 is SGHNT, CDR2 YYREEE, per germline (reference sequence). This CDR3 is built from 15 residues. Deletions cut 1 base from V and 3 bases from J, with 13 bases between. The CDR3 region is CASSLYPGQDYGYTF. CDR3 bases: TGTGCCAGCAGCTTGTACCCGGGGCAGGACTATGGCTACACCTTC.

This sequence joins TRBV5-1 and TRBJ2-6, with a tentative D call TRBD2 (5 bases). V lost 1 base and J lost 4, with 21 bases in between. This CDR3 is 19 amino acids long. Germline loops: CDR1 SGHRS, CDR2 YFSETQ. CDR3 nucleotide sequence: TGCGCCAGCAGCTTGAGAGTCCGGGGTTCGGCGGACGGGGCCAACGTCCTGACTTTC. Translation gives CASSLRVRGSADGANVLTF.

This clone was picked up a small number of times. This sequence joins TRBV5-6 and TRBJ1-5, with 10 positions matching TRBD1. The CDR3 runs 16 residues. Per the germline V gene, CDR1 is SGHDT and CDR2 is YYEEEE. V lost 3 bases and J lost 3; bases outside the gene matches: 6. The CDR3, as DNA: TGTGCCAGCAGCTCTGCCGGGACAGGGGACAATCAGCCCCAGCATTTT. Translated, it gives CASSSAGTGDNQPQHF. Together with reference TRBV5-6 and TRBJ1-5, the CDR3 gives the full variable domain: DAGVTQSPTHLIKTRGQQVTLRCSPKSGHDTVSWYQQALGQGPQFIFQYYEEEERQRGNFPDRFSGHQFPNYSSELNVNALLLGDSALYLCASSSAGTGDNQPQHFGDGTRLSIL.

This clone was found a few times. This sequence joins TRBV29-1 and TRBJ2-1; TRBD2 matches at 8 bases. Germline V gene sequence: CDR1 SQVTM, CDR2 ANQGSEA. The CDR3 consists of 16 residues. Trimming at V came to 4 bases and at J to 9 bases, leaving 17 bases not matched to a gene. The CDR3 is CSVGPLLRAGVGEQFF. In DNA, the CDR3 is TGCAGCGTTGGGCCCCTCCTACGAGCGGGAGTTGGTGAGCAGTTCTTC.